Listed below are T cell receptor beta chains from one sample, sequenced in a study of T cells in Graves' hyperthyroidism and ophthalmopathy. A single record per CDR3 protein comes from TCRdb applying MiXCR to the multiplex PCR reads. Here the sample spans around 480,000 distinct CDR3 sequences, around 15% being singletons. The specimen was blood. These receptors all come from a woman in her late teens or twenties with Graves' hyperthyroidism. Each CDR3 is given with its conserved first and last residue.

TRBJ2-1	TRBV5-6	CASSLAHRGGNNEQFF
TRBJ2-5	TRBV11-2	CASSSGTSGSGGGETQYF
TRBJ1-2	TRBV11-2	CASSRTGTGGYGYTF
TRBJ1-1	TRBV12-3/TRBV12-4	CASSLTGEAAVTEAFF
TRBJ1-1	TRBV25-1	CASRPGVNTEAFF
TRBJ2-1	TRBV19	CASSDRLAGGRNEQFF
TRBJ1-1	TRBV2	CASSRQAPRDTEAFF
TRBJ2-7	TRBV6-1	CASSNSLAGHAYEQYF
TRBJ1-2	TRBV30	CAWSFPGQHYGYTF
TRBJ2-7	TRBV29-1	CSVKAGTSYEQYF
TRBJ1-2	TRBV19	CASSAEKPLLRGYTF
TRBJ1-1	TRBV20-1	CSARATANTEAFF
TRBJ1-1	TRBV19	CASLERSINTEAFF
TRBJ2-1	TRBV5-1	CASSLSSGSAYNEQFF
TRBJ1-4	TRBV20-1	CSAREWTGDVGEKLFF
TRBJ2-7	TRBV10-3	CAISDSSGQYEQYF
TRBJ2-3	TRBV11-2	CASSLEWREGGTDTQYF
TRBJ2-3	TRBV2	CASSDRSADTQYF
TRBJ2-7	TRBV9	CASSAGGGLAGYYEQYF
TRBJ1-2	TRBV6-2/TRBV6-3	CASSHRGEGYGYTF
TRBJ2-2	TRBV6-1	CASRVRGGGTGELFF
TRBJ1-2	TRBV7-2	CASSLSDRGAGYGYTF
TRBJ1-1	TRBV7-3	CASSPNQGGGGAVTEAFF
TRBJ1-6	TRBV5-1	CASSTQEGVDNSPLHF
TRBJ1-1	TRBV18	CASSAEAFWEAFF
TRBJ2-1	TRBV20-1	CSASPLAGGGNEQFF
TRBJ1-6	TRBV12-3/TRBV12-4	CASSWTVGDMGSPLHF
TRBJ2-1	TRBV20-1	CSARDRGLAGSYNEQFF
TRBJ2-2	TRBV5-1	CASSLLGLTANTGELFF
TRBJ2-3	TRBV2	CASSGPYSTDTQYF
TRBJ2-1	TRBV5-1	CASMLSSGYNEQFF
TRBJ2-3	TRBV14	CASSQIGGRADTQYF
TRBJ2-3	TRBV20-1	CSAPIAGATDTQYF
TRBJ2-1	TRBV12-3/TRBV12-4	CATDHAGGPSEQFF
TRBJ1-5	TRBV20-1	CSAADRGRGQPQHF
TRBJ1-2	TRBV3-1	CASSQPGGYYGYTF
TRBJ1-2	TRBV12-3/TRBV12-4	CASSFAPRQGLPSTF
TRBJ2-2	TRBV19	CASSIESYRERNTGELFF
TRBJ1-2	TRBV7-3	CASSLNRGLDGYTF
TRBJ1-2	TRBV12-3/TRBV12-4	CASSLVANYGYTF
TRBJ2-3	TRBV11-3	CASTPLGGVEDTQYF